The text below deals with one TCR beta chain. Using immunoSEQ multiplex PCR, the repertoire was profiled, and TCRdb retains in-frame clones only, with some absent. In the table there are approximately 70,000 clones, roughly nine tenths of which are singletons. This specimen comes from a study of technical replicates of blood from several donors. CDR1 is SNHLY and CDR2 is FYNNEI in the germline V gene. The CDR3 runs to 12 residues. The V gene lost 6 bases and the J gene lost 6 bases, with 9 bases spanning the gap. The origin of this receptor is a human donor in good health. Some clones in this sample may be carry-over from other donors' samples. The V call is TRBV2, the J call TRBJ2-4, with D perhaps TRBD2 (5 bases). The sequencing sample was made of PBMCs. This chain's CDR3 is CASRDLLNIQYF. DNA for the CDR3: TGTGCCAGCAGGGACTTGCTAAACATTCAGTACTTC.